The 25 T cell receptor beta chains in this list originate from one sample, sequenced in a study of blood T cell repertoires in COVID-19. TCRdb keeps only in-frame clones here, not all; method: immunoSEQ multiplex PCR. The repertoire holds 43,000 or so clones, with 90% to 95% as singletons. The sequencing sample was made of peripheral blood. These receptors were collected from a human donor in a cohort sampled during active COVID-19.

The chain combines TRBV6-2 or TRBV6-3 with TRBJ2-2, with TRBD1 identical over 9 bases. V gave up 2 bases and J gave up 7 bases; unmatched junction bases: 8. The CDR3 contains 16 residues. Germline values: CDR1 MNHEY, CDR2 SVGEGT. CDR3 amino acids: CASSYAGTGFGGELFF. CDR3 DNA: TGTGCCAGCAGTTACGCCGGGACAGGGTTCGGCGGGGAGCTGTTTTTT.

This clone appeared a single time. The chain has TRBV6-5 and TRBJ1-2; 7 nucleotides align to TRBD1. CDR1 and CDR2 from the germline V gene are MNHEY and SVGAGI. The V and J ends lost 6 bases and 4 bases, in that order; junction bases with no gene match: 8. CDR3 length equals 14 residues. CDR3 residues: CASRYAGGPYGYTF. In nucleotides, the CDR3 is TGTGCCAGCAGGTACGCAGGGGGTCCCTATGGCTACACCTTC.

The chain carries TRBV10-1 and TRBJ1-1; the D gene is possibly TRBD1 (6 bases). Trimming removed 7 bases at V and 4 bases at J, with 25 bases between. The CDR3 contains 17 residues. Germline CDR1 reads WNHNN; CDR2 reads SYGVQD (reference sequence). The CDR3 coding sequence is TGCGCCAGCAACATTCTAGGTCAGGGGTCGGGTTGCACTGAAGCTTTCTTT. Amino acids: CASNILGQGSGCTEAFF.

Within the sample, this clone is medium-sized. Within the sample, other DNA sequences also encode this same CDR3. This chain links TRBV7-2 with TRBJ1-4; D remains ambiguous. Germline CDR1 is SGHTA and CDR2 is FQGNSA. Trimming left V 3 bases short and J 5 bases short, with 7 bases between. The CDR3 has 13 amino acids. Here the CDR3 reads CASSLELNEKLFF. The CDR3 DNA follows: TGTGCCAGCAGCTTGGAGTTAAATGAAAAACTGTTTTTT.

V usage is TRBV10-1 and J usage is TRBJ2-7; 8 bases line up with TRBD1. CDR3 size: 17 residues. Germline assignment: CDR1 WNHNN and CDR2 SYGVQD (reference sequence). The V segment lost 6 bases and the J segment 4 bases; nucleotides outside the gene matches: 17. CDR3 region: CASRAPARGQVVYEQYF. DNA of the CDR3: TGCGCCAGCAGAGCCCCAGCGAGGGGACAGGTTGTGTACGAGCAGTACTTC.

The CDR3 reads CASSYSLGKEQFF. The CDR3 DNA sequence: TGTGCCAGCAGTTACTCCCTCGGGAAGGAGCAGTTCTTC. J is TRBJ2-1 and V is TRBV6-5, with D tentatively TRBD2 (5 bases). The CDR3 has 13 residues. Germline loops: CDR1 MNHEY, CDR2 SVGAGI. Trimming took 0 bases from V and 10 from J, leaving 10 bases between them.

The chain couples TRBV15 to TRBJ2-3; 7 bases map to TRBD2. CDR1 is LNHNV and CDR2 is YYDKDF in the germline V gene (reference sequence). V lost 0 bases and J lost 2; bases outside the gene matches: 2. The CDR3 contains 15 residues. The CDR3 protein is CATSRDAGATDTQYF. CDR3 nucleotides: TGTGCCACCAGCAGAGATGCGGGAGCCACAGATACGCAGTATTTT.

The chain joins TRBV3-1 (or the pseudogene TRBV3-2) to TRBJ1-5; D is ambiguous. Trimming cost V 0 bases and J 5 bases, with 11 bases left between them. This CDR3 is built from 15 residues. Germline V gene sequence: CDR1 LGHDT, CDR2 YNNKEL (reference sequence). CDR3 residues: CASSQDSRVDQPQHF. CDR3 nucleotides: TGTGCCAGCAGCCAAGATTCACGGGTAGATCAGCCCCAGCATTTT.

The chain couples TRBV6-4 to TRBJ2-3; a possible D gene is TRBD2 (5 bases). The germline CDR1 and CDR2 sequences are MRHNA and SNTAGT. The CDR3 has 14 amino acids. Deletions cut 0 bases from V and 2 bases from J, with 6 bases between. This CDR3 reads CASSDSGDTDTQYF. The DNA of the CDR3 is TGTGCCAGCAGTGACTCCGGGGACACAGATACGCAGTATTTT.

The chain carries TRBV5-6 and TRBJ1-2, with D unclear. The CDR3 contains 14 residues. Looked up from germline, CDR1 is SGHDT and CDR2 is YYEEEE. V shed 4 bases and J shed 2 bases, with 12 bases lying between them. CDR3 region: CASSAGMSNYGYTF. Written as DNA, the CDR3 is TGTGCCAGCAGCGCCGGTATGTCCAACTATGGCTACACCTTC.

V gene TRBV7-8 combines with J gene TRBJ1-2, with TRBD1 identical over 10 bases. Germline CDR1 SGHVS, CDR2 FQNEAQ. The CDR3 covers 15 residues. J lost 10 bases, V lost 4 bases, and 12 bases had no gene match. The CDR3 DNA sequence: TGTGCCAGCAGCTCCCGGAACCTAGGACAGGGGGACTACACCTTC. Encoded protein: CASSSRNLGQGDYTF. Complete variable domain (other parts from reference TRBV7-8 and TRBJ1-2): GAGVSQSPRYKVAKRGQDVALRCDPISGHVSLFWYQQALGQGPEFLTYFQNEAQLDKSGLPSDRFFAERPEGSVSTLKIQRTQQEDSAVYLCASSSRNLGQGDYTFGSGTRLTVV.

This chain uses TRBV29-1 with TRBJ2-1; possible D gene TRBD2, 6 bases. The CDR3 is 13 amino acids. The V gene lost 8 bases and the J gene lost 3 bases, with 14 bases spanning the gap. Germline loops: CDR1 SQVTM, CDR2 ANQGSEA. The CDR3 spells CSTGELYYNEQFF. The CDR3 DNA sequence: TGCAGCACGGGAGAGCTGTACTACAATGAGCAGTTCTTC.

The V call is TRBV5-4, the J call TRBJ1-1; D gene unclear. The V end lost 2 bases, the J end lost 5 bases, and 16 bases lay between the germline ends. CDR3 size: 15 residues. CDR1 and CDR2 from the germline V gene are SGHNT and YYREEE (reference sequence). The CDR3 coding sequence is TGTGCCAGCAGCTTCGACGCGGCGGGCGGGACTGAAGCTTTCTTT. It specifies CASSFDAAGGTEAFF. Using reference TRBV5-4 and TRBJ1-1 for the parts outside the CDR3, the full variable domain is ETGVTQSPTHLIKTRGQQVTLRCSSQSGHNTVSWYQQALGQGPQFIFQYYREEENGRGNFPPRFSGLQFPNYSSELNVNALELDDSALYLCASSFDAAGGTEAFFGQGTRLTVV.

The gene calls are TRBV28 and TRBJ1-5, with D unresolved. The germline gives CDR1 MDHEN, CDR2 SYDVKM. The ends were cut back, 6 bases at V and 0 bases at J, with 9 bases in the middle. This CDR3 is 14 amino acids long. CDR3 loop: CASSSPDSNQPQHF. In nucleotides, the CDR3 is TGTGCCAGCAGCTCGCCAGATAGCAATCAGCCCCAGCATTTT.

V is TRBV27 and J is TRBJ2-1, with a possible D match to TRBD1 (5 bases). Germline CDR1 reads MNHEY; CDR2 reads SMNVEV (reference sequence). This CDR3 region has 15 residues. The ends were cut back, 8 bases at V and 2 bases at J, with 16 bases in the middle. The CDR3 DNA follows: TGTGCCAGCGGGGCCTGGGAAGGGACCTACAATGAGCAGTTCTTC. It translates to CASGAWEGTYNEQFF.

This chain uses TRBV30 with TRBJ1-4; D unresolved. V was pared by 1 base and J by 8 bases, with 11 bases between. The length of the CDR3 is 13 residues. Per the germline V gene, CDR1 is GTSNPN and CDR2 is SVGIG (reference sequence). CDR3 in amino acids: CAWSGAVSEKLFF. The CDR3 nucleotides are TGTGCCTGGAGTGGGGCAGTTTCGGAAAAACTGTTTTTT.

This clone was seen a few times. The CDR3 sequence is CASSQGTSSNQPQHF. In DNA form, the CDR3 reads TGCGCCAGCAGCCAGGGGACAAGCAGCAATCAGCCCCAGCATTTT. The chain has TRBV4-1 and TRBJ1-5; D might be TRBD1 (6 bases). Trimming pared 3 bases from V and 1 base from J, leaving 10 bases between. Germline V gene sequence: CDR1 MGHRA, CDR2 YSYEKL. The CDR3 loop spans 15 amino acids.

The genes are TRBV5-6 and TRBJ2-5, with 10 bases matching TRBD2. CDR1 and CDR2 (germline): SGHDT, YYEEEE. The CDR3 is 15 amino acids. The trim removed 2 bases at V and 1 base at J, leaving 2 bases unmatched. The DNA of the CDR3 is TGTGCCAGCAGCTTAGCGGGAGGGGCCCAAGAGACCCAGTACTTC. As protein: CASSLAGGAQETQYF.

The chain links TRBV19 to TRBJ2-7; 9 bases map to TRBD1. V gave up 1 base and J gave up 2 bases; unmatched junction bases: 3. Germline V gives CDR1 LNHDA, CDR2 SQIVND (reference sequence). The CDR3 is 15 residues long. CDR3 bases: TGTGCCAGTAGTATAGCCCGGGACAGGGCCTACGAGCAGTACTTC. Its protein is CASSIARDRAYEQYF. The whole variable domain, filled in from reference TRBV19 and TRBJ2-7, reads DGGITQSPKYLFRKEGQNVTLSCEQNLNHDAMYWYRQDPGQGLRLIYYSQIVNDFQKGDIAEGYSVSREKKESFPLTVTSAQKNPTAFYLCASSIARDRAYEQYFGPGTRLTVT.

The chain recombines TRBV14 with TRBJ2-1; 10 bases map to TRBD2. In germline, CDR1 is SGHDN, CDR2 FVKESK. J was trimmed by 9 bases and V by 0 bases; bases with no gene match: 11. The CDR3 contains 17 residues. CDR3 DNA: TGTGCCAGCAGCCAAGACCCCCTAGCGGGAGATCGGGGTGAGCAGTTCTTC. Translating it yields CASSQDPLAGDRGEQFF.

The chain recombines TRBV5-6 with TRBJ2-2; 8 bases are shared with TRBD2. CDR1 SGHDT and CDR2 YYEEEE come from the germline V gene. This CDR3 has 17 amino acids. V lost 2 bases, J lost 5 bases, and 11 bases stayed unmatched. This CDR3 is CASSFPSGGRGTGELFF. The CDR3 DNA reads as TGTGCCAGCAGCTTTCCCAGCGGGGGAAGAGGGACCGGGGAGCTGTTTTTT.

V is TRBV15 and J is TRBJ2-7; 8 bases agree with TRBD1. The CDR3 loop spans 16 amino acids. V was pared by 3 bases and J by 2 bases, with 9 bases of the junction left unmatched. In germline, CDR1 is LNHNV, CDR2 YYDKDF (reference sequence). As DNA, the CDR3 is TGTGCCACCAGCAGGGACAGGGCAATAGGTCCCTACGAGCAGTACTTC. This translates into CATSRDRAIGPYEQYF.

The chain is built from TRBV19 and TRBJ1-6, with a tentative D call TRBD1 (5 bases). Germline CDR1 reads LNHDA; CDR2 reads SQIVND (reference sequence). Trimming shortened V by 3 bases and J by 0 bases, and 9 bases separated the two germline ends. CDR3 length equals 16 residues. Here the CDR3 DNA reads TGTGCCAGTAGTATCTCCGACAGCTCCTATAATTCACCCCTCCACTTT. This sequence encodes CASSISDSSYNSPLHF.

The gene calls are TRBV12-3 or TRBV12-4 and TRBJ2-5; 8 bases fit TRBD1. The CDR3 is made up of 13 amino acids. J gave up 3 bases and V 6 bases, and 3 bases lay outside the gene matches. CDR3 amino acids: CASRMTGEETQYF. The CDR3 DNA reads as TGTGCCAGCAGAATGACAGGGGAAGAGACCCAGTACTTC.

The V call is TRBV2, the J call TRBJ1-2; a possible D gene is TRBD1 (5 bases). V was trimmed by 2 bases and J by 5 bases, leaving 12 bases between them. CDR1 is SNHLY and CDR2 is FYNNEI in the germline V gene. The CDR3 totals 14 residues. CDR3 coding DNA: TGTGCCAGCAGTGAATACCCAGGGAAGTATGGCTACACCTTC. Amino acid sequence: CASSEYPGKYGYTF. Variable domain in full (rest from reference TRBV2 and TRBJ1-2): EPEVTQTPSHQVTQMGQEVILRCVPISNHLYFYWYRQILGQKVEFLVSFYNNEISEKSEIFDDQFSVERPDGSNFTLKIRSTKLEDSAMYFCASSEYPGKYGYTFGSGTRLTVV.